This note documents a single T cell receptor (beta chain) sequence. Its antigen remains unidentified. Per-base qualities were not stored, and no clone one base away is much larger. This specimen belongs to a study of early stage breast cancer tumors (dated by TCRdb to 2016 to 2017). For the study in its entirety: Of the approximately 15 invasive breast tumors, approximately 11 were found to be estrogen receptor-positive, progesterone receptor-positive and HER2-negative. Of the roughly twelve ER+/PR+/HER2- tumors, eight were classified as invasive ductal carcinomas and four as invasive lobular carcinomas. On average, each sample had 9 to 10-fold read coverage. A total of 2 million to 3 million templates, representing some 1,000,000 unique clonotypes, were detected across all samples.

The study profiled bulk TCR beta-chain repertoires in matched peripheral blood, tumor and adjacent normal breast tissue taken from approximately 15 patients with early-stage breast cancer. Before surgery, about 5-10 mL of whole blood was collected into EDTA tubes and then processed within 2 hours. Ficoll-Paque centrifugation in SepMate-50 tubes was used to isolate peripheral blood mononuclear cells. PBMCs were cryopreserved in aliquots of roughly 1.9 to 4.5 million cells in around 90% FBS with about 10% DMSO and kept in liquid nitrogen. Genomic DNA was extracted with the Qiagen AllPrep DNA/RNA Mini kit. Every sample was amplified as two independent genomic DNA replicates, using about 0.46 ug for blood and roughly 1.6 ug for tumor or normal breast. TCRB sequencing of genomic DNA was carried out with the ImmunoSeq Intro kit according to the manufacturer's instructions. Multiplex PCR was run for about 30 cycles using proprietary primers and spike-in control sequences for absolute quantification. Single-end 150-bp reads were used to sequence an 87-bp fragment spanning the CDR3 plus the flanking V and J genes. Seven samples, with two replicates for each sample, were multiplexed per lane of an Illumina MiSeq using version 3.0 chemistry. As for the original processing: Raw data were processed by the vendor's proprietary pipeline, with both replicates merged into one result per sample. Clonotypes were defined as productive rearrangements sharing the V-gene family, CDR3 amino acid sequence and J-gene segment. Clonality was calculated as 1 minus the normalized Shannon entropy (Pielou evenness) of TCRB abundances. T cell density was estimated as total templates divided by the number of input cells, with the number of input cells inferred from the DNA input amount. Total repertoire diversity and clonality were estimated with Recon using default parameters. A clonotype counted as tumor-enriched if its abundance in tumor exceeded 0.1% and was at least 32-fold higher than its abundance in normal breast. In TCRdb, the immuneACCESS table is reduced to in-frame sequences with V and J assigned. These tables do not hold every clone; where another copy was compared, an unresolved V gene accounts for under half, and the others remain unexplained. V, J and clone size are taken as reported in that table, and D and trimming were inferred from the DNA itself. Within this sample are more than 55,000 clones, with roughly 80% of them counted one time only. Of the sample, around 3.7% is held by the ten largest clones.

Study-wide findings and limitations: Chain pairing and functional markers such as CD4, CD8 and FOXP3 were missed by bulk genomic DNA sequencing of unsorted cells. Compared with adjacent normal breast tissue, tumors had higher clonality and approximately 2.5-fold greater T cell density. Because the cohort was small, analysis by tumor subtype was not possible. Enriched TCRB sequences shared across patients were mostly commonly generated sequences, unlikely to play an important role in the tumor microenvironment. Repertoires from blood resembled normal breast more closely than tumor, and using blood as a reference for each tissue separated tumor from normal in most of the 16 patients.

Inclusive of the bounding cysteine and phenylalanine, the CDR3 is 15 residues long. Kept here is only the CDR3 DNA, which spans 45 bases and is read in frame from base 1. Between the V and J ends, shortened by 0 bases and 1 base respectively, the junction contains 10 bases. CDR1 SGHTS and CDR2 YDEGEE are derived from the germline V gene. Source material: blood. The sequence came from a person in their twenties or thirties with breast cancer. The sequence joins TRBV5-8 to TRBJ1-1, with no reliable assignment of the D segment. The CDR3 in this case is CASSLEGQANTEAFF. At the DNA level, the sequence is TGTGCCAGCAGCTTGGAGGGCCAGGCGAACACTGAAGCTTTCTTT.